This T cell receptor beta chain stems from a study of Ad26.COV2.S vaccination and SARS-CoV-2 variants. Germline trimming cut 5 bases from V and 7 bases from J; bases unmatched to any gene: 11. In germline, CDR1 is SEHNR, CDR2 FQNEAQ (reference sequence). This CDR3 is built from 16 residues. Profiling relied on immunoSEQ multiplex PCR, and the TCRdb table lists in-frame clones only, not all of them. The sample records 350,000 to 600,000 clones, roughly nine tenths being singletons. Treatment reported: roughly 19 received Ad26.COV2.S at low or high dose, single or two shots; 5 received placebo; per-sample allocation not given. At day 63 after the first vaccine or placebo injection, samples were drawn. Only one count was recorded for this clone.

The sample here was peripheral blood, taken in a trial of Ad26.COV2.S vaccine versus placebo. The V and J genes are TRBV7-9 and TRBJ2-1, with 10 positions matching TRBD2. This clonotype was sampled from a person aged 18 to 59 who received the Ad26.COV2.S COVID-19 vaccine or a placebo. CDR3 bases: TGTGCCAGCAGCCGGCAACTAGCGGGATTAGTGAATGAGCAGTTCTTC. It specifies CASSRQLAGLVNEQFF.